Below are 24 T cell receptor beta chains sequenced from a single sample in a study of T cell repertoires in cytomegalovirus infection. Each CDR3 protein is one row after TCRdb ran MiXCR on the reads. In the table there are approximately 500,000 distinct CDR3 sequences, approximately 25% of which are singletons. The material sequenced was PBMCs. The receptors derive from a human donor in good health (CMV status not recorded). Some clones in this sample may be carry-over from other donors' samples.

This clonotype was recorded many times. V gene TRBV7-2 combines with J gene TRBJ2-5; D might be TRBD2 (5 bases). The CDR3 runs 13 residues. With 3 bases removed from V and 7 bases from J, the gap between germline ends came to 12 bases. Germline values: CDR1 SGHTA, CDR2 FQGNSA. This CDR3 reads CASSFDPEGTQYF. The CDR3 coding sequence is TGTGCCAGCAGCTTCGACCCAGAGGGGACCCAGTACTTC.

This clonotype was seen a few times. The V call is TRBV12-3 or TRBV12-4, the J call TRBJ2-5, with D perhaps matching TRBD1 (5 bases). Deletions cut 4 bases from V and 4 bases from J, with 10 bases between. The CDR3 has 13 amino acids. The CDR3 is CASSSTGPETQYF. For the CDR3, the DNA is TGTGCCAGCAGTTCCACAGGCCCAGAGACCCAGTACTTC.

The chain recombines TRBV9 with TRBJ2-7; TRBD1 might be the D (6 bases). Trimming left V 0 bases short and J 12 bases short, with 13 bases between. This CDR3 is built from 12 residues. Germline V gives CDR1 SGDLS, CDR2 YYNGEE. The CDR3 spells CASSVDLGALYF. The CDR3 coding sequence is TGTGCCAGCAGCGTAGACCTGGGGGCCTTGTACTTC.

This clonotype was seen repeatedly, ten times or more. The CDR3 nucleotides read TGTGCCAGCAGCTTAGCGCGAAGAGGCCGAATCTATGGCTACACCTTC. It is translated as CASSLARRGRIYGYTF. The J gene is TRBJ1-2, the V gene TRBV7-2, with D hard to call. Trimming took 0 bases from V and 4 from J, leaving 15 bases between them. Germline V gene sequence: CDR1 SGHTA, CDR2 FQGNSA. The CDR3 consists of 16 residues.

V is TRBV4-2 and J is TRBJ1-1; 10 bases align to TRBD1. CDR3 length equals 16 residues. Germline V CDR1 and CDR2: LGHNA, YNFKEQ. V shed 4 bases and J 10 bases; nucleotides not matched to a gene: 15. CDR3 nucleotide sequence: TGTGCCAGCAGCCCGGGGACAGGGGCCTTCCCCGTTGGAGCTTTCTTT. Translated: CASSPGTGAFPVGAFF.

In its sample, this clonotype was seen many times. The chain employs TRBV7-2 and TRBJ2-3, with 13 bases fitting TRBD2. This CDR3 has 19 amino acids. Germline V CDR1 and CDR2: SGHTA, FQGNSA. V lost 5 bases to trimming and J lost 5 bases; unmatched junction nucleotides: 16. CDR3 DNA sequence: TGTGCCAGCAGCCGGAGGACTAGCGGGAGAACCCCCCCCGGAGATACGCAGTATTTT. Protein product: CASSRRTSGRTPPGDTQYF.

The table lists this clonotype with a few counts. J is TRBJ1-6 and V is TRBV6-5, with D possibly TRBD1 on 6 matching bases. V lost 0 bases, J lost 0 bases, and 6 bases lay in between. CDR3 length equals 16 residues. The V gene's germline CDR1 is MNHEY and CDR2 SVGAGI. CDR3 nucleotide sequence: TGTGCCAGCAGTTACTCAGGGGGCTCCTATAATTCACCCCTCCACTTT. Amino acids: CASSYSGGSYNSPLHF.

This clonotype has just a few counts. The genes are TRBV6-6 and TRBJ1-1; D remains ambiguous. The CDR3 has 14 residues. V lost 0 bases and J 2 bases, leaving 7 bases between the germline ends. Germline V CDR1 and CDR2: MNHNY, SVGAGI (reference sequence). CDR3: CASSYSQVNTEAFF. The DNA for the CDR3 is TGTGCCAGCAGTTACTCGCAGGTTAACACTGAAGCTTTCTTT.

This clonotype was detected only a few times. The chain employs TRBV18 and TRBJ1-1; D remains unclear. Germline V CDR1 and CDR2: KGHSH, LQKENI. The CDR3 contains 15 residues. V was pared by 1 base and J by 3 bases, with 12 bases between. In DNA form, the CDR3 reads TGTGCCAGCTCACCACGGATGGATTTGGACACTGAAGCTTTCTTT. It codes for CASSPRMDLDTEAFF. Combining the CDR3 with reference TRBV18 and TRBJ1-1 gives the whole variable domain NAGVMQNPRHLVRRRGQEARLRCSPMKGHSHVYWYRQLPEEGLKFMVYLQKENIIDESGMPKERFSAEFPKEGPSILRIQQVVRGDSAAYFCASSPRMDLDTEAFFGQGTRLTVV.

CDR3 DNA sequence: TGTGCCACCAGTGATTTGCAGGGCGGGGGATACACCGGGGAGCTGTTTTTT. As protein: CATSDLQGGGYTGELFF. The chain joins TRBV24-1 to TRBJ2-2; 7 nucleotides agree with TRBD2. The CDR3 is 17 amino acids. Germline-derived CDR1 and CDR2 are KGHDR and SFDVKD. V was pared by 0 bases and J by 3 bases, with 6 bases of the junction left unmatched.

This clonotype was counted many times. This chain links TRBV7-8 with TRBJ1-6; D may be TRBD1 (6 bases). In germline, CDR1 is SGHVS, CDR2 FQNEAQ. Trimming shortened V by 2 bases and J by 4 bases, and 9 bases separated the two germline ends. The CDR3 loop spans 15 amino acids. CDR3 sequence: CASSLTGRYNSPLHF. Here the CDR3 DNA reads TGTGCCAGCAGCTTAACAGGGCGATATAATTCACCCCTCCACTTT.

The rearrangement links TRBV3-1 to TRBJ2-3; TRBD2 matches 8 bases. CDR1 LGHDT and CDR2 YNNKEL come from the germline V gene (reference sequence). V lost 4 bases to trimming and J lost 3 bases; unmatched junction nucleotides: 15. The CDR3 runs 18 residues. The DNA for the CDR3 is TGTGCCAGCAGCCTTGGGGGCACCGGGACTAGTCGGACAGATACGCAGTATTTT. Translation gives CASSLGGTGTSRTDTQYF.

CDR3 sequence reads: CASSPRQGNTIYF. The CDR3 bases are TGTGCCAGCAGCCCCCGACAGGGGAACACCATATATTTT. The chain is built from TRBV28 and TRBJ1-3; 8 positions match TRBD1. Germline V gives CDR1 MDHEN, CDR2 SYDVKM. The CDR3 length is 13 residues. The V gene end was trimmed by 6 bases and the J gene end by 7 bases; junction bases not matched to a gene: 5.

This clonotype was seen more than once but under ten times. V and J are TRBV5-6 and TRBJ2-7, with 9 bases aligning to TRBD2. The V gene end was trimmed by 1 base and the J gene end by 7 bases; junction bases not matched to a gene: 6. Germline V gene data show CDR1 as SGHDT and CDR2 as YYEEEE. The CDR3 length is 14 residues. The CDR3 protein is CASSLSREGLEQYV. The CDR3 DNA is TGTGCCAGCAGCTTGTCGCGGGAGGGCCTTGAGCAGTACGTC.

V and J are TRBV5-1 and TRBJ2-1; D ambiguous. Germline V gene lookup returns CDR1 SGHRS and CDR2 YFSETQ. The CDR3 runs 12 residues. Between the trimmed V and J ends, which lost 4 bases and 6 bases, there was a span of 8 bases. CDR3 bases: TGCGCCAGCAGCGCAATTATCAATGAGCAGTTCTTC. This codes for CASSAIINEQFF.

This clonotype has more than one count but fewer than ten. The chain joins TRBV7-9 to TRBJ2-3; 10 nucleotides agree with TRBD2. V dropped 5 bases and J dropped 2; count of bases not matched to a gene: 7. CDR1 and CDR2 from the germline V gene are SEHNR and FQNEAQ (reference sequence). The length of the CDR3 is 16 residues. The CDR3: CASSRLAGGYTDTQYF. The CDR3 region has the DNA TGTGCCAGCAGCCGACTAGCGGGTGGCTACACAGATACGCAGTATTTT.

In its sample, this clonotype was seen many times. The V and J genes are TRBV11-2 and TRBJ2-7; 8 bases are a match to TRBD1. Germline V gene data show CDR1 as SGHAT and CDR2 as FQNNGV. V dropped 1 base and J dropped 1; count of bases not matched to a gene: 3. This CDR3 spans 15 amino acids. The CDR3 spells CASSLATGASYEQYF. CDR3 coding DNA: TGTGCCAGCAGCTTAGCGACAGGGGCGTCCTACGAGCAGTACTTC.

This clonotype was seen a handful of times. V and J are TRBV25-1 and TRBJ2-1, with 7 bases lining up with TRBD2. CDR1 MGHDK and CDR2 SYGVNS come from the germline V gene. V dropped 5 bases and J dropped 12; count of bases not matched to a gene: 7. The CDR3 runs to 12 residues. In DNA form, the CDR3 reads TGTGCCAGCAGTACCCGGACTAGAGGGCAGTTCTTC. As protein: CASSTRTRGQFF.

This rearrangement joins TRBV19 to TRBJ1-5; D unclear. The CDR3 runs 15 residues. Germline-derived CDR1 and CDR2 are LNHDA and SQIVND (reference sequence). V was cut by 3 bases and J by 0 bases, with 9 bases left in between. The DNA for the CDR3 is TGTGCCAGTAGTATCTTTGGCAGTAGCAATCAGCCCCAGCATTTT. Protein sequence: CASSIFGSSNQPQHF.

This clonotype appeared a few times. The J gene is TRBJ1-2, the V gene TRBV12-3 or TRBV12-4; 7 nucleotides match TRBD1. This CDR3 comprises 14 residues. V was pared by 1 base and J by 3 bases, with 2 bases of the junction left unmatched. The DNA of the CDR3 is TGTGCCAGCAGTTTAGGCAGGGGGGACTATGGCTACACCTTC. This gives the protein CASSLGRGDYGYTF.

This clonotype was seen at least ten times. The CDR3 reads CASSLVVTSYEQYF. Here the CDR3 DNA reads TGTGCCAGCAGCTTAGTTGTCACTAGCTACGAGCAGTACTTC. The rearrangement uses TRBV7-2 and TRBJ2-7; TRBD2 is a possible D gene (5 bases). The CDR3 loop spans 14 amino acids. CDR1 and CDR2 from the germline V gene are SGHTA and FQGNSA. V was trimmed by 1 base and J by 3 bases, leaving 10 bases between them. The variable domain in full, completed from reference TRBV7-2 and TRBJ2-7, reads GAGVSQSPSNKVTEKGKDVELRCDPISGHTALYWYRQSLGQGLEFLIYFQGNSAPDKSGLPSDRFSAERTGGSVSTLTIQRTQQEDSAVYLCASSLVVTSYEQYFGPGTRLTVT.

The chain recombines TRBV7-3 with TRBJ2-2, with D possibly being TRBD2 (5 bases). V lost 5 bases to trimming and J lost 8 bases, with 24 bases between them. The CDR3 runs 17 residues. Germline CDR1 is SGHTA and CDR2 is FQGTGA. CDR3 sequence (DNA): TGTGCCAGCAGCACAACTACAGAGGGCGCTTCTCGTGGGGAGCTGTTTTTT. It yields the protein CASSTTTEGASRGELFF. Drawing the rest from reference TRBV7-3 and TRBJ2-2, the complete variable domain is GAGVSQTPSNKVTEKGKYVELRCDPISGHTALYWYRQSLGQGPEFLIYFQGTGAADDSGLPNDRFFAVRPEGSVSTLKIQRTERGDSAVYLCASSTTTEGASRGELFFGEGSRLTVL.

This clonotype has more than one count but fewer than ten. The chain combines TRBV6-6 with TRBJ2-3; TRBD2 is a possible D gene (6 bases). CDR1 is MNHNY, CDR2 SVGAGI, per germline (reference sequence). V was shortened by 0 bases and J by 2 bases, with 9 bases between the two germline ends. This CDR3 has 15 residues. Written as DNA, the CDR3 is TGTGCCAGCAGTTACTCCGGGACTTCCACAGATACGCAGTATTTT. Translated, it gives CASSYSGTSTDTQYF.

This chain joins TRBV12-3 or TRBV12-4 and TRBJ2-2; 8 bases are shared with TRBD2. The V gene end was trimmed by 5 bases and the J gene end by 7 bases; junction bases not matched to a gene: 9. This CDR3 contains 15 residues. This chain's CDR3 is CASSPSLAGGGELFF. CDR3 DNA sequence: TGTGCCAGCAGTCCCTCGCTGGCGGGAGGCGGGGAGCTGTTTTTT.